These 32 T cell receptor beta chains originate from one sample sequenced in a study of cytomegalovirus exposure and HLA in healthy donors. The primer mix had 60 Vbeta and 13 Jbeta primers. The data were produced by immunoSEQ multiplex PCR, yet TCRdb's version contains in-frame clones alone and is incomplete. The table shows about 68,000 clones, with roughly four fifths occurring only once. The specimen sequenced was PBMCs. The receptor set was obtained from a human donor in good health.

The chain links TRBV6-1 to TRBJ2-3; D gene unclear. The CDR3 loop spans 15 amino acids. Germline V gene data show CDR1 as MNHNS and CDR2 as SASEGT. Trimming pared 1 base from V and 0 bases from J, leaving 8 bases between. The CDR3 DNA sequence: TGTGCCAGCAGTGAAGGCGCACCGAGCACAGATACGCAGTATTTT. The encoded protein is CASSEGAPSTDTQYF.

The chain has TRBV2 and TRBJ2-3, with a tentative D call TRBD1 (5 bases). V lost 4 bases, J lost 6 bases, and 14 bases lay in between. CDR1 and CDR2 from the germline V gene are SNHLY and FYNNEI. The length of the CDR3 is 14 residues. The CDR3, as DNA: TGTGCCAGCAGTGTTCTAGGGGCGCCTGATACGCAGTATTTT. Its translation: CASSVLGAPDTQYF.

This clone has only one observation. The chain has TRBV28 and TRBJ1-2, with 7 nucleotides matching TRBD1. The CDR3 has 14 amino acids. V shed 2 bases and J 7 bases; nucleotides not matched to a gene: 7. Per the germline V gene, CDR1 is MDHEN and CDR2 is SYDVKM. The CDR3 DNA reads as TGTGCCAGCAGTTTAAGAGGGGGCGCGGGTGGCTACACCTTC. The encoded protein is CASSLRGGAGGYTF.

V and J are TRBV9 and TRBJ2-1; TRBD1 might be the D (5 bases). In germline, CDR1 is SGDLS, CDR2 YYNGEE. This CDR3 has 16 amino acids. V shed 0 bases and J shed 2 bases, with 12 bases lying between them. The CDR3 sequence: CASSVGVGAAYNEQFF. CDR3 in DNA: TGTGCCAGCAGCGTAGGGGTAGGGGCAGCCTACAATGAGCAGTTCTTC.

The sample holds one count of this clone. V usage is TRBV5-8 and J usage is TRBJ1-5, with D hard to call. Deletions cut 0 bases from V and 0 bases from J, with 7 bases between. Germline lookup yields CDR1 SGHTS and CDR2 YDEGEE. CDR3 length: 15 residues. CDR3 region: CASSLETISNQPQHF. CDR3 coding DNA: TGTGCCAGCAGCTTGGAAACTATTAGCAATCAGCCCCAGCATTTT. The whole variable domain, filled in from reference TRBV5-8 and TRBJ1-5, reads EAGVTQSPTHLIKTRGQQATLRCSPISGHTSVYWYQQALGLGLQFLLWYDEGEERNRGNFPPRFSGRQFPNYSSELNVNALELEDSALYLCASSLETISNQPQHFGDGTRLSIL.

The V and J genes are TRBV4-1 and TRBJ2-7; 8 bases are shared with TRBD2. V lost 4 bases to trimming and J lost 0 bases; unmatched junction nucleotides: 2. The germline gives CDR1 MGHRA, CDR2 YSYEKL. This CDR3 is built from 14 residues. The CDR3 DNA follows: TGCGCCAGCAGCCCTCTAGCGGGCTCCTACGAGCAGTACTTC. It specifies CASSPLAGSYEQYF.

This clone was seen only once. The chain recombines TRBV5-1 with TRBJ1-4; tentatively, D is TRBD1 (6 bases). Between the trimmed V and J ends, which lost 4 bases and 8 bases, there was a span of 21 bases. Germline CDR1 SGHRS, CDR2 YFSETQ. CDR3 length: 16 amino acids. The CDR3 DNA reads as TGCGCCAGCAGCCCCCTCGAGGGCAGGGGAAAAGAAAAACTGTTTTTT. It is translated as CASSPLEGRGKEKLFF. The variable domain in full, with the rest retrieved from reference TRBV5-1 and TRBJ1-4, is KAGVTQTPRYLIKTRGQQVTLSCSPISGHRSVSWYQQTPGQGLQFLFEYFSETQRNKGNFPGRFSGRQFSNSRSEMNVSTLELGDSALYLCASSPLEGRGKEKLFFGSGTQLSVL.

The V and J genes are TRBV6-1 and TRBJ1-5, with TRBD1 as a possible D gene (6 bases). In germline, CDR1 is MNHNS, CDR2 SASEGT. The CDR3 has 12 residues. V was shortened by 8 bases and J by 4 bases, with 9 bases between the two germline ends. The CDR3 protein is CASGQMNQPQHF. CDR3 nucleotides: TGTGCCAGCGGACAGATGAATCAGCCCCAGCATTTT.

The V call is TRBV11-3, the J call TRBJ2-3, with TRBD2 matching 10 bases. Unmatched junction bases numbered 9, after V lost 2 bases and J lost 4 bases. This CDR3 spans 17 amino acids. The germline gives CDR1 SGHNT, CDR2 YENEEA. The CDR3 DNA sequence: TGTGCCAGCAGCTTAAGGAAGCGGGGGGGCCCCCCAGATACGCAGTATTTT. It yields the protein CASSLRKRGGPPDTQYF.

The J gene is TRBJ2-2, the V gene TRBV11-2, with 7 bases that match TRBD2. The J segment lost 8 bases and the V segment lost 0 bases, leaving 3 bases of the junction unmatched. The length of the CDR3 is 14 residues. Germline CDR1 is SGHAT and CDR2 is FQNNGV. For the CDR3, the DNA is TGTGCCAGCAGCTTAGAGGGAGGGAATGGGGAGCTGTTTTTT. Its translation is CASSLEGGNGELFF.

The gene calls are TRBV13 and TRBJ1-3; the D is unclear. The CDR3 runs to 14 residues. The germline V gene has CDR1 PRHDT and CDR2 FYEKMQ (reference sequence). Deletions cut 5 bases from V and 0 bases from J, with 8 bases between. The CDR3 nucleotides are TGTGCCAGCAGCCCGCGCTCCTCTGGAAACACCATATATTTT. Protein: CASSPRSSGNTIYF.

The rearrangement links TRBV27 to TRBJ1-6; no reliable D call. The germline V gene encodes CDR1 MNHEY and CDR2 SMNVEV (reference sequence). The CDR3 is 15 amino acids. Trimming removed 4 bases from V and 6 bases from J, with 13 bases in between. CDR3 sequence: CASSSRPGFNSPLHF. CDR3 coding DNA: TGTGCCAGCAGTTCCCGCCCGGGGTTTAATTCACCCCTCCACTTT.

The J gene is TRBJ2-7, the V gene TRBV11-1; a weak D match, TRBD1 (6 bases). Deletions cut 4 bases from V and 4 bases from J, with 8 bases between. This CDR3 has 12 amino acids. From germline, CDR1 is SGHAT and CDR2 FQDESV (reference sequence). The CDR3 DNA reads as TGTGCCAGCAGCTCACAGGGATACGAGCAGTACTTC. The encoded protein is CASSSQGYEQYF. Looking up the rest from reference TRBV11-1 and TRBJ2-7 gives the full variable domain: EAEVAQSPRYKITEKSQAVAFWCDPISGHATLYWYRQILGQGPELLVQFQDESVVDDSQLPKDRFSAERLKGVDSTLKIQPAELGDSAMYLCASSSQGYEQYFGPGTRLTVT.

V is TRBV28 and J is TRBJ1-4, with a possible D match to TRBD1 (5 bases). This CDR3 has 17 residues. V dropped 2 bases and J dropped 4 bases, with 17 bases sitting between them. CDR1 and CDR2 from the germline V gene are MDHEN and SYDVKM. This CDR3 reads CASSLMGLGMGNEKLFF. The DNA of the CDR3 is TGTGCCAGCAGTTTAATGGGACTAGGGATGGGTAATGAAAAACTGTTTTTT. Combining the CDR3 with reference TRBV28 and TRBJ1-4 gives the whole variable domain DVKVTQSSRYLVKRTGEKVFLECVQDMDHENMFWYRQDPGLGLRLIYFSYDVKMKEKGDIPEGYSVSREKKERFSLILESASTNQTSMYLCASSLMGLGMGNEKLFFGSGTQLSVL.

CDR3 bases: TGCAGCGTTCTGGGACAAGGTAATCAGCCCCAGCATTTT. Translated: CSVLGQGNQPQHF. J is TRBJ1-5 and V is TRBV29-1; weak D call: TRBD1 (6 bases). This CDR3 has 13 residues. V lost 5 bases and J lost 4, with 12 bases in between. Germline CDR1 SQVTM, CDR2 ANQGSEA.

This sequence joins TRBV7-8 and TRBJ2-7, with 12 positions matching TRBD2. Losses at the gene ends were 5 bases for V and 0 bases for J; bases not matched to a gene: 11. The CDR3 spans 18 residues. Germline values: CDR1 SGHVS, CDR2 FQNEAQ. The CDR3 protein is CASSLTGLAGLRSYEQYF. Here the CDR3 DNA reads TGTGCCAGCAGCCTCACCGGACTAGCGGGGCTTCGCTCCTACGAGCAGTACTTC.

The chain is built from TRBV2 and TRBJ1-6, with D perhaps matching TRBD1 (5 bases). Germline V gene lookup returns CDR1 SNHLY and CDR2 FYNNEI. CDR3 size: 15 residues. The V end lost 7 bases, the J end lost 9 bases, and 19 bases lay between the germline ends. The CDR3 here is CASTVWQGLSSPLHF. CDR3 DNA sequence: TGTGCCAGCACCGTGTGGCAGGGCTTGAGTTCACCCCTCCACTTT. The whole variable domain, filled in from reference TRBV2 and TRBJ1-6, reads EPEVTQTPSHQVTQMGQEVILRCVPISNHLYFYWYRQILGQKVEFLVSFYNNEISEKSEIFDDQFSVERPDGSNFTLKIRSTKLEDSAMYFCASTVWQGLSSPLHFGNGTRLTVT.

This clone was detected once. This chain links TRBV5-1 with TRBJ2-3; 8 nucleotides match TRBD1. Trimming at V came to 4 bases and at J to 3 bases, leaving 7 bases not matched to a gene. The CDR3 consists of 15 residues. The germline CDR1 and CDR2 sequences are SGHRS and YFSETQ. This chain's CDR3 is CASSVTGDRTDTQYF. The DNA for the CDR3 is TGCGCCAGCAGCGTGACAGGGGATCGGACAGATACGCAGTATTTT.

The chain links TRBV5-4 to TRBJ2-5; 7 bases are shared with TRBD2. CDR1 SGHNT and CDR2 YYREEE come from the germline V gene (reference sequence). The CDR3 totals 16 residues. V trimming: 0 bases; J trimming: 1 base; junction bases outside the gene matches: 6. CDR3 DNA sequence: TGTGCCAGCAGCTTGGATCCCCGGGGGGTCCAAGAGACCCAGTACTTC. Its protein product is CASSLDPRGVQETQYF.

The chain combines TRBV6-1 with TRBJ2-7, with 8 bases identical to TRBD2. Losses at the gene ends were 6 bases for V and 7 bases for J; bases not matched to a gene: 14. The germline CDR1 and CDR2 sequences are MNHNS and SASEGT. The CDR3 extends over 15 amino acids. DNA of the CDR3: TGTGCCAGCAGCCCCCTATCGGGGGGGGCGGAAGAGCAGTACTTC. Its protein is CASSPLSGGAEEQYF.

The chain's CDR3 is CASSLGKTGQPQHF. CDR3 bases: TGTGCCAGCAGCTTAGGGAAAACGGGGCAGCCCCAGCATTTT. The chain joins TRBV7-2 to TRBJ1-5; D is unclear. The V end lost 1 base, the J end lost 7 bases, and 11 bases lay between the germline ends. The CDR3 covers 14 residues. Germline CDR1 and CDR2: SGHTA and FQGNSA. The complete variable domain, with remaining parts taken from reference TRBV7-2 and TRBJ1-5, reads GAGVSQSPSNKVTEKGKDVELRCDPISGHTALYWYRQSLGQGLEFLIYFQGNSAPDKSGLPSDRFSAERTGGSVSTLTIQRTQQEDSAVYLCASSLGKTGQPQHFGDGTRLSIL.

V gene TRBV28 combines with J gene TRBJ2-1, with D possibly TRBD2 on 5 matching bases. Germline V gene sequence: CDR1 MDHEN, CDR2 SYDVKM. CDR3 length: 14 residues. The germline V and J ends were trimmed by 3 bases and 4 bases, with 10 bases remaining between them. The CDR3 loop reads CASSFETTYNEQFF. The CDR3 coding sequence is TGTGCCAGCAGTTTCGAGACTACTTACAATGAGCAGTTCTTC.

The rearrangement uses TRBV7-2 and TRBJ2-7; a weak D match, TRBD2 (6 bases). The CDR3 loop spans 15 amino acids. Looked up from germline, CDR1 is SGHTA and CDR2 is FQGNSA. V lost 0 bases and J lost 6, with 15 bases in between. The CDR3 is CASSLAGRGTVEQYF. In nucleotides, the CDR3 is TGTGCCAGCAGCTTAGCCGGACGGGGGACGGTCGAGCAGTACTTC.

The chain couples TRBV7-2 to TRBJ1-1; 10 bases map to TRBD1. The CDR3 runs to 15 residues. Germline CDR1 SGHTA, CDR2 FQGNSA. V gave up 6 bases and J gave up 0 bases; unmatched junction bases: 4. CDR3 bases: TGTGCCAGCAGGCGGACAGGGGGGATGAACACTGAAGCTTTCTTT. It codes for CASRRTGGMNTEAFF.

V and J are TRBV19 and TRBJ1-2, with 7 nucleotides matching TRBD1. CDR1 LNHDA and CDR2 SQIVND come from the germline V gene (reference sequence). Trimming removed 3 bases from V and 2 bases from J; junction bases left unmatched: 6. The CDR3 is 15 residues long. The CDR3, as DNA: TGTGCCAGTAGTATCCGGGACAGAACGAACTATGGCTACACCTTC. Translating gives CASSIRDRTNYGYTF.

The V call is TRBV18, the J call TRBJ1-1; D perhaps matches TRBD1 (5 bases). Germline values: CDR1 KGHSH, CDR2 LQKENI. This CDR3 is 13 amino acids long. The V end lost 10 bases, the J end lost 1 base, and 13 bases lay between the germline ends. The CDR3 loop is CATGGYPNTEAFF. CDR3 in DNA: TGTGCCACCGGGGGTTATCCGAACACTGAAGCTTTCTTT.

Of note for this clone: A junction end diverges from the germline sequence, so it may reflect a read error. This chain uses TRBV7-6 with TRBJ1-2; perhaps TRBD1 as D (6 bases). The CDR3 length is 14 residues. The germline gives CDR1 SGHVS, CDR2 FNYEAQ. The CDR3 sequence is CVSSPDRSNYGYTF. In DNA form, the CDR3 reads TGTGTCAGCAGCCCGGACAGATCTAACTATGGCTACACCTTC.

DNA for the CDR3: TGCAGCCTAGGGACAGGGGGAATGGGCGGGGAGCTGTTTTTT. Translation: CSLGTGGMGGELFF. This chain connects TRBV29-1 to TRBJ2-2, with 11 bases identical to TRBD1. The CDR3 consists of 14 residues. V lost 8 bases and J lost 7; bases outside the gene matches: 9. Germline CDR1 reads SQVTM; CDR2 reads ANQGSEA.

The chain recombines TRBV19 with TRBJ2-5, with D perhaps TRBD2 (7 bases). The DNA matches TRBJ2-7 better at its end, which makes the J call doubtful. The germline gives CDR1 LNHDA, CDR2 SQIVND (reference sequence). This CDR3 has 14 residues. CDR3 sequence: CASSRGGATYEQYF. The CDR3 DNA sequence: TGTGCCAGTAGTAGGGGGGGCGCGACCTACGAGCAGTACTTC.

The chain combines TRBV5-6 with TRBJ2-5, with 7 bases aligning to TRBD1. Germline V gene lookup returns CDR1 SGHDT and CDR2 YYEEEE. V was clipped by 4 bases and J by 2 bases; unmatched bases: 11. CDR3 length equals 16 residues. In DNA, the CDR3 is TGTGCCAGCAGCCGTTACAGGGGCCGAAAGCAAGAGACCCAGTACTTC. Its protein is CASSRYRGRKQETQYF.

As to this clone: The junction departs from germline at one end; a sequencing error may be responsible. V and J are TRBV28 and TRBJ1-2, with 8 positions matching TRBD1. This CDR3 spans 15 amino acids. Germline V gene lookup returns CDR1 MDHEN and CDR2 SYDVKM. The CDR3 loop is CAIRGQGGLDYGYPF. The CDR3 DNA follows: TGTGCCATCCGTGGACAGGGAGGTTTGGACTATGGCTACCCCTTC.

The chain is built from TRBV19 and TRBJ2-5; possibly TRBD1 for D (6 bases). In germline, CDR1 is LNHDA, CDR2 SQIVND (reference sequence). The V end lost 7 bases, the J end lost 4 bases, and 16 bases lay between the germline ends. The CDR3 length is 14 residues. The CDR3 DNA is TGTGCCAGTAAATCACAGGGCCCGGGAGAGACCCAGTACTTC. Translation: CASKSQGPGETQYF.